Listed below are T cell receptor beta chains from one sample, sequenced in a study of T cell repertoires in cytomegalovirus infection. One entry per CDR3 protein results from TCRdb running MiXCR on the reads. The data hold around 800,000 distinct CDR3 sequences, with about 31% observed a single time. These receptors have no identified antigens. The sample consisted of cultured CD8+ T cells from PBMCs, taken from culture after CMV antigen stimulation. Receptors were obtained from a human donor in good health (CMV status not recorded). Some clones in this sample may be carry-over from other donors' samples. The CDR3 runs from the conserved cysteine through the conserved F or W. The D gene is left open where the match is weak. Not all rows give a size; the values are once, few, many and, for expanded clones, a class.

-	TRBV12-3/TRBV12-4	17	many	TRBJ2-3	TGTGCCAGCAGTTTAATGAGGGGCCGAGATTCCACAGATACGCAGTATTTT	CASSLMRGRDSTDTQYF
-	TRBV27	13	-	TRBJ2-5	TGTGCCAGCAGTGTAGAGTACCAAGAGACCCAGTACTTC	CASSVEYQETQYF
TRBD2	TRBV7-9	17	-	TRBJ2-3	TGTGCCAGCAGCTCGACCCGGGGGGGTCTAAGCACAGATACGCAGTATTTT	CASSSTRGGLSTDTQYF
TRBD1	TRBV7-2	17	-	TRBJ1-2	TGTGCCAGCAGCGTCCCGACAGGGGGCCCCCCGTCGTATGGCTACACCTTC	CASSVPTGGPPSYGYTF
TRBD1	TRBV27	19	-	TRBJ2-3	TGTGCCAGCAGTTCCCTGGCCCCCACAGGGGGTCCGGGCACAGATACGCAGTATTTT	CASSSLAPTGGPGTDTQYF
-	TRBV4-1	18	-	TRBJ1-5	TGCGCCAGCAGCCAAGACCCAGCGGGGCAACATAGCAATCAGCCCCAGCATTTT	CASSQDPAGQHSNQPQHF
TRBD1	TRBV7-8	15	many	TRBJ2-2	TGTGCCAGCAGCTTAGCATCCAGGGGGACCGGGGAGCTGTTTTTT	CASSLASRGTGELFF
-	TRBV10-3	17	many	TRBJ2-6	TGTGCCATCAGTGAGTATAGCCGAAGCTCTGGGGCCAACGTCCTGACTTTC	CAISEYSRSSGANVLTF
TRBD1	TRBV5-6	14	-	TRBJ1-1	TGTGCCAGCAGCTGGGGACAGGCGAACACTGAAGCTTTCTTT	CASSWGQANTEAFF
TRBD1	TRBV10-3	15	-	TRBJ1-5	TGTGCCATCAGTGAAGGGACAGGGGGTAATCAGCCCCAGCATTTT	CAISEGTGGNQPQHF
TRBD2	TRBV4-1	15	-	TRBJ2-1	TGCGCCAGCAGCCAGGCCGGGGGGGCCACCAATGAGCAGTTCTTC	CASSQAGGATNEQFF
TRBD2	TRBV6-6	15	-	TRBJ2-3	TGTGCCAGCAGCGTTAGCGGGGCAAGCACAGATACGCAGTATTTT	CASSVSGASTDTQYF
-	TRBV25-1	17	few	TRBJ2-7	TGTGCCAGCAGTGGGTACGTATCCCCAAGGGGGGGGTACGAGCAGTACTTC	CASSGYVSPRGGYEQYF
-	TRBV12-3/TRBV12-4	12	many	TRBJ2-1	TGTGCCAGCAGCCCCGGTGGCGATGAGCAGTTCTTC	CASSPGGDEQFF
TRBD2	TRBV6-5	17	-	TRBJ2-1	TGTGCCAGCAGAAATCCCCGGAGCGGGGGGACCAACAATGAGCAGTTCTTC	CASRNPRSGGTNNEQFF
-	TRBV7-9	15	few	TRBJ2-1	TGTGCCAGCAGCTCCCCCGGGGGTCGGTACAATGAGCAGTTCTTC	CASSSPGGRYNEQFF
-	TRBV7-2	15	few	TRBJ1-5	TGTGCCAGCAGCCCTATCTACGGGGGAAATCAGCCCCAGCATTTT	CASSPIYGGNQPQHF
TRBD1	TRBV7-6	17	-	TRBJ1-2	TGTGCCAGCAGCTCACGGACAGGGGCCAAAGCTAACTATGGCTACACCTTC	CASSSRTGAKANYGYTF
TRBD2	TRBV6-1	14	few	TRBJ2-1	TGTGCCAGCTCGGAACTAGCGGAATACAATGAGCAGTTCTTC	CASSELAEYNEQFF
-	TRBV19	14	few	TRBJ2-7	TGTGCCAGTAGTACTTACAGGGATTCCTACGAGCAGTACTTC	CASSTYRDSYEQYF
TRBD1	TRBV7-2	16	many	TRBJ2-1	TGTGCCAGCAGCTTACCAACCGGGACAGAACACAATGAGCAGTTCTTC	CASSLPTGTEHNEQFF
-	TRBV7-9	15	few	TRBJ1-4	TGTGCCATCCCCGCTTTCGAATTGGGTAATGAAAAACTGTTTTTT	CAIPAFELGNEKLFF
-	TRBV20-1	11	few	TRBJ2-3	TGCAGTGCTAGGACACCGATGGAGCAGTATTTT	CSARTPMEQYF
TRBD1	TRBV5-1	13	-	TRBJ1-2	TGCGCCAGCAGCTTGCCGGACAGGGCGGAGGACACCTTC	CASSLPDRAEDTF
-	TRBV23-1	15	few	TRBJ2-3	TGCGCCAGCAGTCAATTAAGGCTCTTCACAGATACGCAGTATTTT	CASSQLRLFTDTQYF
-	TRBV10-3	16	-	TRBJ2-1	TGTGCCATCAGTGAGTATCTGGAGAGCTCCTACAATGAGCAGTTCTTC	CAISEYLESSYNEQFF
-	TRBV12-5	13	-	TRBJ2-1	TGTGCTAGTGGTTCGGCCCCGTTCGCTGAGCAGTTCTTC	CASGSAPFAEQFF
-	TRBV6-6	15	few	TRBJ2-5	TGTGCCAGCAGTGCATTGACTAGGTCACAAGAGACCCAGTACTTC	CASSALTRSQETQYF
TRBD1	TRBV7-6	19	-	TRBJ2-1	TGTGCCAGCACCTTCTTCCCGGGACAGGGGCTTCCCTCCTACAATGAGCAGTTCTTC	CASTFFPGQGLPSYNEQFF
TRBD2	TRBV5-1	18	-	TRBJ2-5	TGCGCCAGCAGTTACTCTGGACTAGCGGGGGACCTTGAAGAGACCCAGTACTTC	CASSYSGLAGDLEETQYF
-	TRBV5-5	15	-	TRBJ2-1	TGTGCCAGCAGCCGCACAGGGTTAAGAGACAATGAGCAGTTCTTC	CASSRTGLRDNEQFF
TRBD1	TRBV7-9	15	many	TRBJ2-7	TGTGCCAGCAGCTTAGCTCCGGGACAGGGTCGCGAGCAGTACTTC	CASSLAPGQGREQYF
TRBD1	TRBV19	15	few	TRBJ2-1	TGTGCCAGTAGTATTCGGGACAGCCCTTACAATGAGCAGTTCTTC	CASSIRDSPYNEQFF
-	TRBV5-1	13	-	TRBJ2-1	TGCGCCAGCAGCTTGCCCCCGCAGAATGAGCAGTTCTTC	CASSLPPQNEQFF
-	TRBV27	13	-	TRBJ2-1	TGTGCCAGCAGTCCCCCTAAATTGAGTGTGCAGTTCTTC	CASSPPKLSVQFF
TRBD2	TRBV7-2	14	many	TRBJ2-7	TGTGCCAGCAATCCGTCGGGGGGGGGCTCGGTGCAGTACTTC	CASNPSGGGSVQYF
-	TRBV6-2/TRBV6-3	15	-	TRBJ2-3	TGTGCCAGCAGCTTGGGTACTCGGCACACAGATACGCAGTATTTT	CASSLGTRHTDTQYF
-	TRBV2	16	few	TRBJ1-5	TGTGCCAGCAGTCGAGGGGGGTTTTTCAGCAATCAGCCCCAGCATTTT	CASSRGGFFSNQPQHF
-	TRBV27	13	-	TRBJ1-5	TGTGCCAGCAGTCCAATCTGGAATCAGCCCCAGCATTTT	CASSPIWNQPQHF
-	TRBV7-6	10	once	TRBJ2-5	TGTGCCATCCTCAACCGGGACATATACTTC	CAILNRDIYF
TRBD2	TRBV6-1	17	many	TRBJ2-3	TGTGCCAGCCCCGGGACTAGCGGGACCCTACGCACAGATACGCAGTATTTT	CASPGTSGTLRTDTQYF
TRBD1	TRBV15	13	-	TRBJ2-1	TGTGCCACCAGCTCTGACAGGGGCGATGAGCAGTTCTTC	CATSSDRGDEQFF
TRBD1	TRBV19	14	-	TRBJ1-1	TGTGCCAGTACCAAGACAGGGGTGAACACTGAAGCTTTCTTT	CASTKTGVNTEAFF
-	TRBV6-5	14	-	TRBJ1-2	TGTGCCAGCAGTTACTCTCAGGGCCACTATGGCTACACCTTC	CASSYSQGHYGYTF
TRBD1	TRBV2	15	-	TRBJ1-5	TGTGCCAGCAGGGGACCGGACAGGGTCAATCAGCCCCAGCATTTT	CASRGPDRVNQPQHF
TRBD1	TRBV6-2/TRBV6-3	16	few	TRBJ1-2	TGTGCCAGCAGCTCCCATCCGGGACAGAGGAACTATGGCTACACCTTC	CASSSHPGQRNYGYTF
-	TRBV15	15	-	TRBJ2-3	TGTGCCACCAGCACAACCTGGACAGCCACAGATACGCAGTATTTT	CATSTTWTATDTQYF
-	TRBV12-3/TRBV12-4	16	many	TRBJ2-4	TGTGCCAGCACCCCCCCAGTGGGAAAGGCCAAAAACATTCAGTACTTC	CASTPPVGKAKNIQYF
TRBD1	TRBV27	15	few	TRBJ2-1	TGTGCCAGCAGTTTCCGGGACAGGGCCCACAATGAGCAGTTCTTC	CASSFRDRAHNEQFF
TRBD2	TRBV7-6	16	many	TRBJ2-1	TGTGCCAGCAATACAGCGGGGGGGCTGTCCTACAATGAGCAGTTCTTC	CASNTAGGLSYNEQFF
-	TRBV7-8	14	few	TRBJ1-5	TGTGCCAGCAGCTTAGCCGGGCCACAACAGCCCCAGCATTTT	CASSLAGPQQPQHF
-	TRBV9	15	-	TRBJ2-2	TGTGCCAGCACCCATCGTCGTGGGAACACCGGGGAGCTGTTTTTT	CASTHRRGNTGELFF
-	TRBV3-1	13	few	TRBJ2-1	TGTGCCAGCAGCCAAGGCACGCCAAATGAGCAGTTCTTC	CASSQGTPNEQFF
TRBD1	TRBV6-5	19	-	TRBJ1-6	TGTGCCAGCAGTTACTCAATATCCCTTCGGACAGGGGGTAATTCACCCCTCCACTTT	CASSYSISLRTGGNSPLHF
TRBD1	TRBV20-1	15	few	TRBJ1-2	TGCAGTGCTCTTCCTCCGGGACAGCCTAACTATGGCTACACCTTC	CSALPPGQPNYGYTF
-	TRBV28	17	once	TRBJ1-6	TGTGCCAGCACCCGGCCCAATGTAAACTATGGGAATTCACCCCTCCACTTT	CASTRPNVNYGNSPLHF
-	TRBV12-3/TRBV12-4	13	few	TRBJ1-2	TGTGCCAGCAGACCCTGGGGGACCTATGGCTACACCTTC	CASRPWGTYGYTF